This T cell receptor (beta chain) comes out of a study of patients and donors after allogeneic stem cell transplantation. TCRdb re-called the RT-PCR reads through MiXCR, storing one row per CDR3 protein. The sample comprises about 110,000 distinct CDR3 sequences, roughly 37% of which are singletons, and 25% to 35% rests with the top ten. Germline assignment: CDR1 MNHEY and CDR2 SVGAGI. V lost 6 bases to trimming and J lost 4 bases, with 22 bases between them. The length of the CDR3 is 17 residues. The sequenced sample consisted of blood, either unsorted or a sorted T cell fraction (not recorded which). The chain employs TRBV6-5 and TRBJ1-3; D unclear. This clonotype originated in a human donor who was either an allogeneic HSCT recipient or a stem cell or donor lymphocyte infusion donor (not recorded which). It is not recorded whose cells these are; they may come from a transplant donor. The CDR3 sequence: CASSPEGGLIRGNTIYF. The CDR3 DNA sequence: TGTGCCAGCAGCCCCGAAGGAGGTCTCATTAGGGGAAACACCATATATTTT.